The entry below gives a single TCR beta chain sequence along with its context. The antigen remains unidentified. The 5'RACE method, run with constant-segment primers, produced TCR alpha and TCR beta cDNA libraries (carrying sample barcodes and UMIs). TCRdb redid the calling of the 5' RACE reads with MiXCR, one entry per CDR3 protein. The data contain 120,000 to 150,000 distinct CDR3 sequences, roughly 19% of them seen just once; the ten biggest clones take up around 2.4%. This specimen belongs to a study of T-cell memory formation after mild COVID-19. Study background: Each donor largely had its own TCR clusters. Study-level findings and limits: The finding that pre-infection memory included some responding clones suggested that cross-reactive memory joined. Clones that got smaller from day 15 to 85 had even CD4/CD8, while clones growing later tipped toward CD4+.

CDR3 length: 15 amino acids. The germline V gene encodes CDR1 SGHNT and CDR2 YYREEE (reference sequence). V lost 0 bases and J 5 bases, leaving 11 bases between the germline ends. The genes are TRBV5-4 and TRBJ2-2, with TRBD2 as a possible D gene (6 bases). Sequencing used PBMCs or a T cell subset sorted from them (not recorded which). The origin of this receptor is an adult woman who had mild COVID-19 (a few samples of this study predate the infection). Cell type and time point are not known. CDR3 loop: CASSLGREWTGELFF. The DNA of the CDR3 is TGTGCCAGCAGCTTGGGCCGGGAGTGGACCGGGGAGCTGTTTTTT.